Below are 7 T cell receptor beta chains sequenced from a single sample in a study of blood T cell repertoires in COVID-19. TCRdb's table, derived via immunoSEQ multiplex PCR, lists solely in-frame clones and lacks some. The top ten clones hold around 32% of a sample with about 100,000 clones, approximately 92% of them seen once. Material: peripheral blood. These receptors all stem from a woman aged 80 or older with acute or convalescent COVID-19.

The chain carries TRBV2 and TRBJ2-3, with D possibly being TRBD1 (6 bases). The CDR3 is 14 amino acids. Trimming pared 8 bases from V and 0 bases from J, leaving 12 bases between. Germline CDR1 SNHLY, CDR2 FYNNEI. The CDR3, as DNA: TGTGCCAGCCGACAGGCCGCTAGCACAGATACGCAGTATTTT. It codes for CASRQAASTDTQYF.

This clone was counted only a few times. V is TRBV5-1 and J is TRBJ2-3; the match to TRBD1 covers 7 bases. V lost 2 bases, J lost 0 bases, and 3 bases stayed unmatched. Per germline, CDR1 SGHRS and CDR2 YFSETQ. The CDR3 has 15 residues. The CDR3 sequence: CASSLDRASTDTQYF. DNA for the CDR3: TGCGCCAGCAGCTTAGACAGGGCTAGCACAGATACGCAGTATTTT.

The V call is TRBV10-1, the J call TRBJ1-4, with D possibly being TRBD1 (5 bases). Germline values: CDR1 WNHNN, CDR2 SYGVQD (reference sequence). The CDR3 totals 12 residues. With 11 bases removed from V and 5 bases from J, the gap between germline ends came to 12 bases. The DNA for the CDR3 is TGCGCCGATGGGGGACTCAATGAAAAACTGTTTTTT. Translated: CADGGLNEKLFF.

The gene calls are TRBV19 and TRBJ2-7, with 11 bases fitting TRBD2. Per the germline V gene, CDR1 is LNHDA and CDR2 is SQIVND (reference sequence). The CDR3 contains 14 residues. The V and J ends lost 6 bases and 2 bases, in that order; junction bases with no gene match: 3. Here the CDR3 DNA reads TGTGCCAGTAGGGGGACTAGCGGTACCTACGAGCAGTACTTC. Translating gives CASRGTSGTYEQYF.

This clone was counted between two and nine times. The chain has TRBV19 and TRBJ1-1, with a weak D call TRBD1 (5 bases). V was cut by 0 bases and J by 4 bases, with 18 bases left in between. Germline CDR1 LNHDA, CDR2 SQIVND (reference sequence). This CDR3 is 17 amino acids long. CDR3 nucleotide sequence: TGTGCCAGTAGTATAGATCTATACGGGGGGAAGAGCACTGAAGCTTTCTTT. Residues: CASSIDLYGGKSTEAFF.

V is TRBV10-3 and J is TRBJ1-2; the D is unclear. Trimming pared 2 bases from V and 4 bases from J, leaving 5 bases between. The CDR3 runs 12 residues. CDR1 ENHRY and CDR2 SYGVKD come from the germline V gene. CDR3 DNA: TGTGCCATCAGTGAGGGCCTCTATGGCTACACCTTC. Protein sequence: CAISEGLYGYTF.

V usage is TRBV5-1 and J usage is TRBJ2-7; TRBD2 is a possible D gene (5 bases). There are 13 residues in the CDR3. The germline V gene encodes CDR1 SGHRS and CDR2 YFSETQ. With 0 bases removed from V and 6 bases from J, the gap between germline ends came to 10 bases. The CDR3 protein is CASSLGLRGEQYF. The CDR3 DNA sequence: TGCGCCAGCAGCTTGGGACTCCGGGGCGAGCAGTACTTC.